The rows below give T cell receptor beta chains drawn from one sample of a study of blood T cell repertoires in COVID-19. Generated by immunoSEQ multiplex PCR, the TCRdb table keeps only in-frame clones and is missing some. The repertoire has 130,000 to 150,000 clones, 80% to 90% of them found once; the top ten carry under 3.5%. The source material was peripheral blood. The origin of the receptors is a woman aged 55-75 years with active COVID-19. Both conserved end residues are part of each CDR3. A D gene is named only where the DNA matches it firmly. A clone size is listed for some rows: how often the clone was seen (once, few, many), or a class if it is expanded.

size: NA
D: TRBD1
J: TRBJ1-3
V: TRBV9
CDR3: CASSVGQGLASGNTIYF
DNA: TGTGCCAGCAGCGTAGGACAGGGGCTCGCCTCTGGAAACACCATATATTTT

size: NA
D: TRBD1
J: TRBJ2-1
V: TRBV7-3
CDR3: CASSLSGTGGSNEQFF
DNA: TGTGCCAGCAGCTTATCAGGGACAGGGGGTTCGAATGAGCAGTTCTTC

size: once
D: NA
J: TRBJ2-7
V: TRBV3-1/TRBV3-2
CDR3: CASSQASGGYEQYF
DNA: TGTGCCAGCAGCCAAGCCAGCGGTGGTTACGAGCAGTACTTC

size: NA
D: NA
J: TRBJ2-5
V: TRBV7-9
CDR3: CASSLQAVQETQYF
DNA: TGTGCCAGCAGCTTACAGGCAGTCCAAGAGACCCAGTACTTC

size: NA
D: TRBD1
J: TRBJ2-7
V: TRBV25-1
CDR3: CASSETGYPLEQYF
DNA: TGTGCCAGCAGTGAGACAGGGTACCCCCTCGAGCAGTACTTC

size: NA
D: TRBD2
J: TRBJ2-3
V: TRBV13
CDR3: CASSIRRLAEITDTQYF
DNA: TGTGCCAGCAGCATCCGCCGACTAGCGGAAATCACAGATACGCAGTATTTT

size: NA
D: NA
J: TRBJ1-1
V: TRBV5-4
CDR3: CASSFYQGTEAFF
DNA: TGTGCCAGCAGCTTCTATCAGGGAACTGAAGCTTTCTTT

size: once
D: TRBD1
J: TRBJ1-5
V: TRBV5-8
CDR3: CASSNTGVSNQPQHF
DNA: TGTGCCAGCAGCAATACAGGGGTGAGCAATCAGCCCCAGCATTTT

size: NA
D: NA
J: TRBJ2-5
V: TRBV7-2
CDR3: CASSEWSWEETQYF
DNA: TGTGCCAGCAGCGAATGGAGTTGGGAAGAGACCCAGTACTTC

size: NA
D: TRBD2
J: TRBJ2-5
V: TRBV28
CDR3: CASSLASGIKETQYF
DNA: TGTGCCAGCAGTTTGGCTAGCGGAATAAAAGAGACCCAGTACTTC

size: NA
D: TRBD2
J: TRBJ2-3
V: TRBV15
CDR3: CATSRDYTSGFTDTQYF
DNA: TGTGCCACCAGCAGAGATTACACTAGCGGCTTCACAGATACGCAGTATTTT

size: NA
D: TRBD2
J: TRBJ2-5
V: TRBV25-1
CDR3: CASGSLGLAGGEETQYF
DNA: TGTGCCAGCGGCAGCCTGGGACTAGCGGGTGGAGAAGAGACCCAGTACTTC

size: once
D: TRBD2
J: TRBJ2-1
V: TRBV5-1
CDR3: CASSLRREVQFF
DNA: TGCGCCAGCAGCTTAAGACGGGAGGTGCAGTTCTTC

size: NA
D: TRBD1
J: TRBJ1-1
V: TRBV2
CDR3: CASRSGTGLLTEAFF
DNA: TGTGCCAGCAGGTCCGGGACAGGGTTATTAACTGAAGCTTTCTTT

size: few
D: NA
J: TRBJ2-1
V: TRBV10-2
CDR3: CASRPPARPYNEQFF
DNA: TGCGCCAGCAGACCCCCCGCGCGGCCCTACAATGAGCAGTTCTTC

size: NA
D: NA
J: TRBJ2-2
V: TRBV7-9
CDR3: CASSFMGPGELFF
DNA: TGTGCCAGCAGCTTTATGGGCCCGGGGGAGCTGTTTTTT

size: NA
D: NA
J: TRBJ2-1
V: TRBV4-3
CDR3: CASSQDEREQFF
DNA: TGCGCCAGCAGCCAAGATGAGCGGGAGCAGTTCTTC

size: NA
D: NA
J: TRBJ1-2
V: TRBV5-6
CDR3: CASSFPGGNYGYTF
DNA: TGTGCCAGCAGCTTCCCGGGGGGGAACTATGGCTACACCTTC

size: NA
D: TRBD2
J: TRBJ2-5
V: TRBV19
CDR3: CASSMGPSGRQETQYF
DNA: TGTGCCAGTAGTATGGGTCCTAGCGGGAGGCAAGAGACCCAGTACTTC

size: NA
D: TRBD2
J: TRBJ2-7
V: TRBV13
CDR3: CASSPRPGLAGSYEQYF
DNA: TGTGCCAGCAGCCCCCGGCCGGGACTAGCGGGGTCCTACGAGCAGTACTTC

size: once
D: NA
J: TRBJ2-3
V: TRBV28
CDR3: CASSSQVESTDTQYF
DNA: TGTGCCAGCAGTTCCCAGGTAGAGAGCACAGATACGCAGTATTTT

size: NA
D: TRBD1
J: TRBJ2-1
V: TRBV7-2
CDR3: CASSPHRGRDGEQFF
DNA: TGTGCCAGCAGCCCGCACAGGGGGCGGGACGGTGAGCAGTTCTTC

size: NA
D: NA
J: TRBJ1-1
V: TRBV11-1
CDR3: CASSLTNSPQGDAFF
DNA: TGTGCCAGCAGCCTCACCAATTCACCACAGGGTGACGCTTTCTTT

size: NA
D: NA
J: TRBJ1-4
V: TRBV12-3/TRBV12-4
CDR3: CASITESNEKLFF
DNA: TGTGCCAGCATCACAGAGTCTAATGAAAAACTGTTTTTT

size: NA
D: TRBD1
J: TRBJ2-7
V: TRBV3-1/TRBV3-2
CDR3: CASSRPGQGNYEQYF
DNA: TGTGCCAGCAGCCGTCCGGGACAGGGGAACTACGAGCAGTACTTC

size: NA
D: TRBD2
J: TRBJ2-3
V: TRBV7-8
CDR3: CASRTTGTSHTDTQYF
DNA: TGTGCCAGCAGAACAACCGGGACTAGTCACACAGATACGCAGTATTTT

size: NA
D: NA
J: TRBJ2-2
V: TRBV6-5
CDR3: CASSGGNTGELFF
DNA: TGTGCCAGCAGCGGGGGGAACACCGGGGAGCTGTTTTTT

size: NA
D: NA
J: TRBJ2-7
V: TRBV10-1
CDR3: CASSDPEGTWEYF
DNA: TGCGCCAGCAGTGACCCCGAAGGGACATGGGAGTACTTC

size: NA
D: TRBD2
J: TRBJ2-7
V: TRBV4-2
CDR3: CASSQGAGGAYEQYF
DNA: TGTGCCAGCAGCCAAGGGGCGGGAGGTGCCTACGAGCAGTACTTC

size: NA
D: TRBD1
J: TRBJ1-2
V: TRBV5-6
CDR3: CASSPLGGHYYGYTF
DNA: TGTGCCAGCAGCCCCTTAGGGGGCCACTACTATGGCTACACCTTC

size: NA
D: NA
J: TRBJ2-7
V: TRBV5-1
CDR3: CASSFTISGSEQYF
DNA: TGCGCCAGCAGCTTCACGATATCCGGGTCCGAGCAGTACTTC

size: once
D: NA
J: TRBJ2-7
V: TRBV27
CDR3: CASSLGAGSSYEQYF
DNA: TGTGCCAGCAGTTTAGGGGCGGGATCGTCCTACGAGCAGTACTTC

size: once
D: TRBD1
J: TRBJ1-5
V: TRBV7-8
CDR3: CASSGRDRSNQPQHF
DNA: TGTGCCAGCAGCGGGCGGGACAGGAGTAATCAGCCCCAGCATTTT

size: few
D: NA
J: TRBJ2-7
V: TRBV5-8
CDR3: CASSFNYEQYF
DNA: TGTGCCAGCAGCTTTAACTACGAGCAGTACTTC

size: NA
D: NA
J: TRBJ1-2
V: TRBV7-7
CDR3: CASSSSPGGYGYTF
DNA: TGTGCTAGCAGCTCATCCCCCGGGGGATATGGCTACACCTTC

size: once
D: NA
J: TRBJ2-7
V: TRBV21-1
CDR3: CASTRTSGSSPFYEQYF
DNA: TGTGCCAGCACCCGGACTAGCGGGAGTAGTCCCTTTTACGAGCAGTACTTC

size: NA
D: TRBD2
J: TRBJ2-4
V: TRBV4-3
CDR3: CASSQDESSGSWNIQYF
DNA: TGCGCCAGCAGCCAAGATGAGTCTAGCGGGAGTTGGAACATTCAGTACTTC

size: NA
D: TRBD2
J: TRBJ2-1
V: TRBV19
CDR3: CASSIPSTSVGYNEQFF
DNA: TGTGCCAGTAGTATTCCCTCGACTAGCGTGGGCTACAATGAGCAGTTCTTC

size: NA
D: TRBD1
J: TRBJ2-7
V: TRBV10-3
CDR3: CAIRPTGGVFEQYF
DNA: TGTGCCATCAGGCCGACAGGGGGCGTTTTTGAGCAGTACTTC

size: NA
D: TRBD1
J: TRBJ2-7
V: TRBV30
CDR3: CAYRDRDEQYF
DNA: TGTGCCTACCGGGACAGGGACGAGCAGTACTTC

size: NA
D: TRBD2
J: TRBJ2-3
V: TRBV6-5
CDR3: CASSPGLARDTQYF
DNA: TGTGCCTCCAGTCCGGGACTAGCGAGAGATACGCAGTATTTT

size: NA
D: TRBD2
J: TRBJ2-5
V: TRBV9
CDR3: CASSSGLAGGGETQYF
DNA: TGTGCCAGCAGCTCCGGACTAGCGGGAGGGGGGGAGACCCAGTACTTC

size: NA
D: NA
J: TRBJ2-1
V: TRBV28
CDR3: CASKAAGRDEQFF
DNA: TGTGCCAGCAAGGCCGCGGGGCGGGATGAGCAGTTCTTC

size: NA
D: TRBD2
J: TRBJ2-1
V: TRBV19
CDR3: CASSGLAGIEQFF
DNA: TGTGCCAGTAGCGGTCTAGCGGGAATTGAGCAGTTCTTC

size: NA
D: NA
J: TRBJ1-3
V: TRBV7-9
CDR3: CASSPAGNSGNTIYF
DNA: TGTGCCAGCAGCCCCGCGGGAAACTCTGGAAACACCATATATTTT

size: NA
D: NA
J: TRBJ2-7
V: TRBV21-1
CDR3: CASSKGQGPYEQYF
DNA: TGTGCCAGCAGCAAAGGACAGGGGCCCTACGAGCAGTACTTC

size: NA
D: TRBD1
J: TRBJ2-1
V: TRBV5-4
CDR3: CASSVDGDSPYNEQFF
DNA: TGTGCCAGCAGCGTTGACGGGGACAGTCCCTACAATGAGCAGTTCTTC

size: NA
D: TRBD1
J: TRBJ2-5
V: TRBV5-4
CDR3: CASSWGQSETQYF
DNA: TGTGCCAGCAGCTGGGGACAGTCCGAGACCCAGTACTTC

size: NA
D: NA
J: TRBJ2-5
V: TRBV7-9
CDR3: CASSHYRQSQETQYF
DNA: TGTGCCAGCAGCCATTATAGACAGTCCCAAGAGACCCAGTACTTC

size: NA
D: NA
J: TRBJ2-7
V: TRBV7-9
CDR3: CASSLEGGSYEQYF
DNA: TGTGCCAGCAGCTTAGAGGGGGGGTCCTACGAGCAGTACTTC

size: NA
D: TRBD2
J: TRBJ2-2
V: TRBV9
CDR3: CASSGGGTGELFF
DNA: TGTGCCAGCTCGGGAGGGGGCACCGGGGAGCTGTTTTTT

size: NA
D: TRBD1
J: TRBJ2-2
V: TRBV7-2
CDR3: CASSQQQGANTGELFF
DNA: TGTGCCAGCAGCCAACAACAGGGGGCGAACACCGGGGAGCTGTTTTTT

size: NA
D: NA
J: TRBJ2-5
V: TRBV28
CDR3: CASSFGWGEETQYF
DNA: TGTGCCAGCAGTTTCGGGTGGGGCGAAGAGACCCAGTACTTC